Sequencing of this T cell receptor beta chain was carried out in a study of CD8 T cells in ankylosing spondylitis. The germline V gene encodes CDR1 SGHAT and CDR2 FQNNGV. The V gene end was trimmed by 0 bases and the J gene end by 6 bases; junction bases not matched to a gene: 16. CDR3 size: 20 residues. Libraries for TCR beta were made by quantitative 5'-RACE with molecular barcodes. TCRdb independently ran MiXCR on the 5' RACE reads; one entry per CDR3 protein. The sample shows roughly 220,000 distinct CDR3 sequences, about 18% of them seen only once. General observations from the study: Blood from ankylosing spondylitis patients appeared to carry a characteristic roughly 8-variant TCR beta motif. The authors reported significant enrichment of disease-linked clones in matched ankylosing spondylitis synovial fluid.

As to this clonotype: Its antigen is undetermined.

V is TRBV11-2 and J is TRBJ2-3; 12 bases align to TRBD2. The sample was blood, either unsorted or a sorted T cell fraction (not recorded which). This TCR came from a male donor with ankylosing spondylitis. CDR3 amino acids: CASSLEARGLAGHPGDTQYF. The CDR3 DNA reads as TGTGCCAGCAGCTTAGAAGCCCGGGGACTAGCGGGCCATCCTGGGGATACGCAGTATTTT.